One sample yielded the 26 T cell receptor beta chains listed below, sequenced in a study of blood T cell repertoires in COVID-19. Profiling relied on immunoSEQ multiplex PCR, and the TCRdb table lists in-frame clones only, not all of them. The sample has tens of thousands of clones, over 90% seen once. Sequencing was done on a sample of peripheral blood. Every receptor here comes from a human donor in a cohort sampled during active COVID-19.

There are a few counts of this clone. DNA of the CDR3: TGTGCCAGCAGTGAAGTCGGTCTCTATGGCTACACCTTC. Residues: CASSEVGLYGYTF. The chain couples TRBV25-1 to TRBJ1-2; D remains unclear. V dropped 2 bases and J dropped 4 bases, with 8 bases sitting between them. The CDR3 runs 13 residues. CDR1 and CDR2 (germline): MGHDK, SYGVNS.

The CDR3 DNA is TGTGCCAGCAGCCAGAGCCGAGGGGGTACGCAGTATTTT. It codes for CASSQSRGGTQYF. The chain joins TRBV11-2 to TRBJ2-3, with a weak D call TRBD1 (6 bases). Germline V CDR1 and CDR2: SGHAT, FQNNGV. Trimming cost V 5 bases and J 8 bases, with 14 bases left between them. This CDR3 is built from 13 residues. Full variable domain (missing parts from reference TRBV11-2 and TRBJ2-3): EAGVAQSPRYKIIEKRQSVAFWCNPISGHATLYWYQQILGQGPKLLIQFQNNGVVDDSQLPKDRFSAERLKGVDSTLKIQPAKLEDSAVYLCASSQSRGGTQYFGPGTRLTVL.

The J gene is TRBJ2-2, the V gene TRBV7-6; D remains ambiguous. V lost 3 bases and J 6 bases, leaving 11 bases between the germline ends. The CDR3 runs to 14 residues. Germline lookup yields CDR1 SGHVS and CDR2 FNYEAQ. The CDR3 nucleotides read TGTGCCAGCAGCTTGAGAATGCTTCCCGGGGAGCTGTTTTTT. Protein: CASSLRMLPGELFF. The full variable domain, completed using reference TRBV7-6 and TRBJ2-2, is GAGVSQSPRYKVTKRGQDVALRCDPISGHVSLYWYRQALGQGPEFLTYFNYEAQQDKSGLPNDRFSAERPEGSISTLTIQRTEQRDSAMYRCASSLRMLPGELFFGEGSRLTVL.

Here the CDR3 DNA reads TGCGCCAGCAGCCAAAGTCGGGGAGCCGAAGCTTTCTTT. It codes for CASSQSRGAEAFF. The rearrangement links TRBV4-3 to TRBJ1-1, with unresolved D. CDR1 and CDR2 from the germline V gene are LGHNA and YSLEER. V was cut by 2 bases and J by 8 bases, with 12 bases left in between. The CDR3 covers 13 residues.

This CDR3 is CASSLGPPRDSTSGANVLTF. CDR3 DNA sequence: TGTGCCAGCAGCTTGGGCCCCCCGAGGGACAGTACTTCTGGGGCCAACGTCCTGACTTTC. The chain combines TRBV5-5 with TRBJ2-6; 7 bases agree with TRBD1. Trimming at V came to 0 bases and at J to 1 base, leaving 13 bases not matched to a gene. Germline-derived CDR1 and CDR2 are SGHKS and YYEKEE (reference sequence). CDR3 length: 20 amino acids.

The genes are TRBV27 and TRBJ1-5; tentative D call: TRBD1 (6 bases). Germline CDR1 and CDR2: MNHEY and SMNVEV (reference sequence). CDR3 size: 15 residues. V was shortened by 6 bases and J by 2 bases, with 14 bases between the two germline ends. CDR3 DNA sequence: TGTGCCAGCAGGCCTGATGACAGGCGCAATCAGCCCCAGCATTTT. It yields the protein CASRPDDRRNQPQHF.

The chain carries TRBV30 and TRBJ1-1, with D possibly being TRBD1 (6 bases). Germline CDR1 is GTSNPN and CDR2 is SVGIG (reference sequence). Deletions cut 5 bases from V and 7 bases from J, with 14 bases between. The CDR3 runs 12 residues. CDR3 in DNA: TGTGCCTGGGGGACACCCGGCAATGAAGCTTTCTTT. The encoded protein is CAWGTPGNEAFF.

The rearrangement joins TRBV5-1 to TRBJ2-3; the match to TRBD2 covers 10 bases. Germline assignment: CDR1 SGHRS and CDR2 YFSETQ. The CDR3 length is 15 residues. With 5 bases clipped from V and 4 bases from J, the junction kept 7 bases outside the gene matches. CDR3 in DNA: TGCGCCAGCAGTTTAAGCGGGGGGGCGGCAGATACGCAGTATTTT. Translation gives CASSLSGGAADTQYF.

The rearrangement uses TRBV3-1 (or the pseudogene TRBV3-2) and TRBJ2-2; D may be TRBD1 (6 bases). V was clipped by 0 bases and J by 0 bases, with 14 bases between them. The germline gives CDR1 LGHDT, CDR2 YNNKEL (reference sequence). The CDR3 loop spans 18 amino acids. CDR3: CASSQDGTGRSNTGELFF. In DNA, the CDR3 is TGTGCCAGCAGCCAAGATGGAACAGGGCGCTCGAACACCGGGGAGCTGTTTTTT.

The genes are TRBV10-2 and TRBJ1-1; D ambiguous. The CDR3 extends over 13 amino acids. In germline, CDR1 is WSHSY, CDR2 SAAADI. V dropped 3 bases and J dropped 3 bases, with 8 bases sitting between them. CDR3: CASSDSIYTEAFF. CDR3 nucleotides: TGCGCCAGCAGTGATAGTATATACACTGAAGCTTTCTTT.

The CDR3 nucleotides are TGTGCCAGCAGCTTGCCAGGAGGGAACACCATATATTTT. This encodes CASSLPGGNTIYF. The rearrangement joins TRBV6-5 to TRBJ1-3; D not certain. Germline lookup yields CDR1 MNHEY and CDR2 SVGAGI. There are 13 residues in the CDR3. Trimming took off 6 bases at V and 7 bases at J, with 13 bases between the two ends.

The table lists this clone with a count of one. The chain links TRBV6-4 to TRBJ1-2; 7 bases line up with TRBD1. Germline lookup yields CDR1 MRHNA and CDR2 SNTAGT. CDR3 length: 13 residues. V dropped 4 bases and J dropped 4; count of bases not matched to a gene: 3. CDR3 sequence: CASSVQGGYGYTF. DNA of the CDR3: TGTGCCAGCAGTGTCCAGGGGGGCTATGGCTACACCTTC.

The chain carries TRBV5-6 and TRBJ1-5, with a weak D call TRBD1 (6 bases). With 3 bases removed from V and 3 bases from J, the gap between germline ends came to 13 bases. This CDR3 comprises 15 residues. Per germline, CDR1 SGHDT and CDR2 YYEEEE. The CDR3 loop reads CASSYRDTSNQPQHF. The CDR3 DNA is TGTGCCAGCAGCTACCGGGACACCTCCAATCAGCCCCAGCATTTT.

This rearrangement joins TRBV30 to TRBJ2-7, with 7 bases identical to TRBD1. V trimming: 0 bases; J trimming: 4 bases; junction bases outside the gene matches: 6. CDR3 length equals 14 residues. Germline V gives CDR1 GTSNPN, CDR2 SVGIG (reference sequence). The CDR3 nucleotides read TGTGCCTGGAGTGTAAAGACAGGGATTTACGAGCAGTACGTC. Its translation is CAWSVKTGIYEQYV.

The chain uses TRBV3-1 (or the pseudogene TRBV3-2) and TRBJ2-2; 8 bases align to TRBD2. V lost 1 base to trimming and J lost 5 bases; unmatched junction nucleotides: 12. Germline CDR1 is LGHDT and CDR2 is YNNKEL (reference sequence). CDR3 size: 18 residues. The CDR3, as DNA: TGTGCCAGCAGCCAAGTCTGGAGGCGGGGGGCGAGGACCGGGGAGCTGTTTTTT. Encoded protein: CASSQVWRRGARTGELFF.

V is TRBV30 and J is TRBJ2-5; TRBD1 matches 8 bases. The ends lost 0 bases at V and 5 bases at J; junction bases unmatched: 8. Germline values: CDR1 GTSNPN, CDR2 SVGIG (reference sequence). The CDR3 has 15 amino acids. Here the CDR3 reads CAWSVPRTGSETQYF. In DNA form, the CDR3 reads TGTGCCTGGAGTGTACCACGGACAGGGAGCGAGACCCAGTACTTC.

The J gene is TRBJ2-5, the V gene TRBV2; TRBD2 matches at 11 bases. Germline values: CDR1 SNHLY, CDR2 FYNNEI. This CDR3 comprises 15 residues. J lost 5 bases, V lost 4 bases, and 6 bases had no gene match. In nucleotides, the CDR3 is TGTGCCAGCAGTGGGGCTAGCGGGGGGCTGGAGACCCAGTACTTC. Its protein is CASSGASGGLETQYF. Filled out from reference TRBV2 and TRBJ2-5, the complete variable domain reads EPEVTQTPSHQVTQMGQEVILRCVPISNHLYFYWYRQILGQKVEFLVSFYNNEISEKSEIFDDQFSVERPDGSNFTLKIRSTKLEDSAMYFCASSGASGGLETQYFGPGTRLLVL.

The chain links TRBV5-1 to TRBJ2-2, with 11 bases aligning to TRBD1. The CDR3 has 18 residues. Trimming at V came to 1 base and at J to 0 bases, leaving 5 bases not matched to a gene. Per germline, CDR1 SGHRS and CDR2 YFSETQ. CDR3 bases: TGCGCCAGCAGCTTGCCCCGGGACAGGGGGACGAACACCGGGGAGCTGTTTTTT. It is translated as CASSLPRDRGTNTGELFF.

The V and J genes are TRBV24-1 and TRBJ2-1, with 9 positions matching TRBD1. The V gene end was trimmed by 0 bases and the J gene end by 8 bases; junction bases not matched to a gene: 4. This CDR3 has 15 amino acids. Germline V CDR1 and CDR2: KGHDR, SFDVKD. The CDR3 reads CATSDLEDRGDEQFF. The CDR3 DNA reads as TGTGCCACCAGTGATTTGGAGGACAGGGGCGATGAGCAGTTCTTC.

V is TRBV5-1 and J is TRBJ2-5, with a tentative D call TRBD1 (6 bases). V was shortened by 3 bases and J by 5 bases, with 14 bases between the two germline ends. The germline V gene encodes CDR1 SGHRS and CDR2 YFSETQ. The CDR3 totals 14 residues. The CDR3 coding sequence is TGCGCCAGCAGCTCCGGACAGCTGGGCGAGACCCAGTACTTC. Amino acid sequence: CASSSGQLGETQYF.

The chain links TRBV28 to TRBJ2-7; no clear D. The CDR3 runs to 13 residues. Germline V gene data show CDR1 as MDHEN and CDR2 as SYDVKM. V lost 3 bases, J lost 0 bases, and 6 bases lay in between. In DNA, the CDR3 is TGTGCCAGCAGTTTGGCCAGCTCCTACGAGCAGTACTTC. This gives the protein CASSLASSYEQYF.

The J gene is TRBJ2-1, the V gene TRBV5-4; D is uncertain. CDR1 and CDR2 from the germline V gene are SGHNT and YYREEE (reference sequence). The CDR3 extends over 12 amino acids. Trimming took 0 bases from V and 7 from J, leaving 5 bases between them. As DNA, the CDR3 is TGTGCCAGCAGCTTGGACTGGAATGAGCAGTTCTTC. It encodes CASSLDWNEQFF. The whole variable domain, remainder taken from reference TRBV5-4 and TRBJ2-1, is ETGVTQSPTHLIKTRGQQVTLRCSSQSGHNTVSWYQQALGQGPQFIFQYYREEENGRGNFPPRFSGLQFPNYSSELNVNALELDDSALYLCASSLDWNEQFFGPGTRLTVL.

This clone has only a few counts. The chain recombines TRBV27 with TRBJ1-5, with D uncertain. Trimming cost V 6 bases and J 5 bases, with 20 bases left between them. The CDR3 is 16 amino acids. Looked up from germline, CDR1 is MNHEY and CDR2 is SMNVEV (reference sequence). This chain's CDR3 is CASSSTFTREDQPQHF. The CDR3 DNA reads TGTGCCAGCAGCTCCACCTTTACCCGGGAAGATCAGCCCCAGCATTTT.

V usage is TRBV4-3 and J usage is TRBJ2-2; the match to TRBD1 covers 7 bases. V was clipped by 4 bases and J by 1 base; unmatched bases: 3. Looked up from germline, CDR1 is LGHNA and CDR2 is YSLEER. The CDR3 sequence is 15 residues long. DNA for the CDR3: TGCGCCAGCAGCCCCGGACAGGAGAACACCGGGGAGCTGTTTTTT. Its translation: CASSPGQENTGELFF.

Concerning this clone itself: Distinct nucleotide sequences in the sample also encode this CDR3. The chain links TRBV19 to TRBJ1-1; D uncertain. The CDR3 is 13 residues long. Trimming left V 2 bases short and J 0 bases short, with 4 bases between. The V gene's germline CDR1 is LNHDA and CDR2 SQIVND (reference sequence). The CDR3 here is CASSISVNTEAFF. As DNA, the CDR3 is TGTGCCAGTAGTATATCGGTGAACACTGAAGCTTTCTTT.

This clone was detected only once. The V call is TRBV28, the J call TRBJ1-5; no clear D gene. CDR3 length equals 14 residues. V lost 6 bases and J lost 5, with 14 bases in between. CDR1 is MDHEN and CDR2 is SYDVKM in the germline V gene. CDR3: CASRGWARDQPQHF. In DNA, the CDR3 is TGTGCCAGCAGGGGCTGGGCGAGGGATCAGCCCCAGCATTTT.